One sample yielded the 13 T cell receptor beta chains listed below, sequenced in a study of response to subunit inactivated influenza vaccine. TCRdb reanalysed the RT-PCR reads using MiXCR and keeps one entry per CDR3 protein. The sample includes 300,000 to 350,000 distinct CDR3 sequences, about 20% of them seen just once. Here the sequenced sample was PBMCs from blood, taken about 20 months after vaccination. These receptors all come from a man in his fifties or sixties who received an inactivated influenza vaccine.

This clonotype was detected only a few times. This chain uses TRBV20-1 with TRBJ1-5; no reliable D call. From germline, CDR1 is DFQATT and CDR2 SNEGSKA (reference sequence). Trimming removed 0 bases from V and 0 bases from J, with 9 bases in between. This CDR3 contains 15 residues. The CDR3 nucleotides are TGCAGTGCTAGAGATGAACAGTATAGCAATCAGCCCCAGCATTTT. This codes for CSARDEQYSNQPQHF.

The V gene is TRBV4-2, the J gene TRBJ1-2; 9 nucleotides agree with TRBD1. Germline V gives CDR1 LGHNA, CDR2 YNFKEQ. The CDR3 totals 16 residues. J was trimmed by 2 bases and V by 0 bases; bases with no gene match: 4. CDR3 nucleotides: TGTGCCAGCAGCCAAGACGGGACAGGGACGAACTATGGCTACACCTTC. This translates into CASSQDGTGTNYGYTF.

At least ten counts were recorded for this clonotype. This sequence joins TRBV7-9 and TRBJ1-1; D gene unclear. The CDR3 spans 15 residues. V shed 1 base and J shed 0 bases, with 9 bases lying between them. Looked up from germline, CDR1 is SEHNR and CDR2 is FQNEAQ (reference sequence). CDR3 region: CASSLVWGMNTEAFF. In nucleotides, the CDR3 is TGTGCCAGCAGCTTAGTCTGGGGAATGAACACTGAAGCTTTCTTT.

CDR3: CATVGDSNQPQHF. The CDR3 region has the DNA TGTGCCACCGTTGGCGATAGCAATCAGCCCCAGCATTTT. This chain links TRBV10-3 with TRBJ1-5; D unclear. This CDR3 contains 13 residues. The germline CDR1 and CDR2 sequences are ENHRY and SYGVKD. Trimming removed 10 bases from V and 0 bases from J, with 10 bases in between.

This chain connects TRBV27 to TRBJ2-1; D is unclear. There are 13 residues in the CDR3. The germline V and J ends were trimmed by 0 bases and 7 bases, with 7 bases remaining between them. Looked up from germline, CDR1 is MNHEY and CDR2 is SMNVEV (reference sequence). The CDR3 nucleotides read TGTGCCAGCAGTTTATCCCGTCAGAATGAGCAGTTCTTC. It yields the protein CASSLSRQNEQFF.

This clonotype was counted at least ten times. The chain links TRBV18 to TRBJ1-1; D not certain. Germline values: CDR1 KGHSH, CDR2 LQKENI. CDR3 length equals 15 residues. V lost 3 bases and J 1 base, leaving 12 bases between the germline ends. The CDR3 DNA reads as TGTGCCAGCTCACCCCCGGTCCACTCGAACACTGAAGCTTTCTTT. Translating it yields CASSPPVHSNTEAFF.

The chain links TRBV2 to TRBJ2-3; 9 positions match TRBD2. V was clipped by 4 bases and J by 2 bases; unmatched bases: 7. CDR1 and CDR2 (germline): SNHLY, FYNNEI. The CDR3 totals 16 residues. The CDR3 DNA is TGTGCCAGCAGTGTTGATAGCGGGAGTCCCACAGATACGCAGTATTTT. This translates into CASSVDSGSPTDTQYF.

This clonotype appeared many times. The chain is built from TRBV13 and TRBJ1-3; no firm D call. The CDR3 extends over 15 amino acids. Trimming took off 0 bases at V and 4 bases at J, with 10 bases between the two ends. Germline lookup yields CDR1 PRHDT and CDR2 FYEKMQ (reference sequence). The CDR3 DNA follows: TGTGCCAGCAGCTTAGGCCTGGCTGGAGGAAACACCATATATTTT. Encoded protein: CASSLGLAGGNTIYF.

This clonotype came up many times. The chain is built from TRBV12-3 or TRBV12-4 and TRBJ1-2; D unresolved. CDR3 size: 14 residues. V lost 5 bases and J lost 2, with 12 bases in between. Here the CDR3 reads CASSPQRANYGYTF. Written as DNA, the CDR3 is TGTGCCAGCAGTCCACAGAGAGCAAACTATGGCTACACCTTC.

Only a few counts were recorded for this clonotype. This chain joins TRBV3-1 and TRBJ2-7; 7 nucleotides agree with TRBD2. Germline loops: CDR1 LGHDT, CDR2 YNNKEL (reference sequence). This CDR3 has 12 amino acids. V was pared by 3 bases and J by 7 bases, with 3 bases of the junction left unmatched. The CDR3: CASSHSGGEQYF. The CDR3 nucleotides are TGTGCCAGCAGCCATTCGGGGGGTGAGCAGTACTTC.

This clonotype was detected a few times. V is TRBV28 and J is TRBJ2-1; 8 bases agree with TRBD2. J lost 5 bases, V lost 6 bases, and 21 bases had no gene match. From germline, CDR1 is MDHEN and CDR2 SYDVKM. The CDR3 contains 19 residues. The chain's CDR3 is CASSRFTRTSRSLDNEQFF. In DNA form, the CDR3 reads TGTGCCAGCAGCCGGTTCACAAGGACTAGCCGATCCCTCGACAATGAGCAGTTCTTC.

This clonotype was recorded many times. J is TRBJ1-5 and V is TRBV5-1; a weak D match, TRBD1 (5 bases). This CDR3 is built from 14 residues. Deletions cut 5 bases from V and 0 bases from J, with 9 bases between. CDR1 is SGHRS, CDR2 YFSETQ, per germline. CDR3 loop: CASSVRASNQPQHF. The CDR3 DNA follows: TGCGCCAGCAGTGTCAGGGCTAGCAATCAGCCCCAGCATTTT.

The V call is TRBV12-3 or TRBV12-4, the J call TRBJ2-1, with 8 bases lining up with TRBD2. V gave up 4 bases and J gave up 6 bases; unmatched junction bases: 8. The CDR3 extends over 15 amino acids. DNA of the CDR3: TGTGCCAGCAGTTGGACTAGCTCGGGCCTCAATGAGCAGTTCTTC. This gives the protein CASSWTSSGLNEQFF.